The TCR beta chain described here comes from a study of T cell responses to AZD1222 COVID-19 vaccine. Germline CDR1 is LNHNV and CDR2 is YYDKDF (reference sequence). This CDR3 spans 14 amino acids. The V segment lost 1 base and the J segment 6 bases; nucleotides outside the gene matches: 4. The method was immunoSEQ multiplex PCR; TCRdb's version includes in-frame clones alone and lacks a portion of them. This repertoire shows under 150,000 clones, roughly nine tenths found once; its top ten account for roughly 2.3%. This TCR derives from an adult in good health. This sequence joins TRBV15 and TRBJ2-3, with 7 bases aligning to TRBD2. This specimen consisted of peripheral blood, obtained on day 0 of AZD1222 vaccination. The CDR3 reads CATSRVGGEDTQYF. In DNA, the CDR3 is TGTGCCACCAGCAGAGTGGGAGGGGAGGATACGCAGTATTTT.